A single TCR beta chain is shown here with its context. These data come from a study of shared T cell receptors in the human thymus. The germline V gene has CDR1 SGHRS and CDR2 YFSETQ. The trim removed 5 bases at V and 10 bases at J, leaving 4 bases unmatched. The CDR3 covers 11 residues. Some clones are missing from TCRdb's copy, which holds only in-frame ones; the method was immunoSEQ multiplex PCR. The sample contains 720,000 or so clones, 80% to 90% of which appear only once. This sample was also put to use in a study of human thymus T cells. That investigation notes: Thymus tissue was removed during corrective cardiac surgery. Thymic and blood repertoires seemed to favor certain V and J genes. Related research has reported that thymic repertoires overlap highly among unrelated individuals.

The chain uses TRBV5-1 and TRBJ1-1, with 8 positions matching TRBD1. This TCR derives from a girl under three years old with a congenital heart defect. Sample: thymocytes. The DNA of the CDR3 is TGCGCCAGCAGAAACAGGGGGATAGCTTTCTTT. Residues: CASRNRGIAFF.